Listed below are T cell receptor beta chains from one sample, sequenced in a study of cytomegalovirus exposure and HLA in healthy donors. TCRdb's table, derived via immunoSEQ multiplex PCR, lists solely in-frame clones and lacks some. The repertoire consists of 200,000 to 250,000 clones, with about 70% occurring once and the leading ten covering less than 3%. Sequencing was performed on PBMCs. The receptors were gathered from a man aged 35 to 55 in good health and CMV-seropositive. The CDR3 runs from the conserved cysteine through the conserved F or W. Fields, in order: D gene, J gene, clone size, V gene, CDR3 DNA, CDR3 protein. The D gene is left open where the match is weak. Rows give clone size only sometimes, using once, few, many, or a class for an expanded clone.

>-|TRBJ1-5|-|TRBV27
TGTGCCAGCAGTTTATCGATCGCGGGGGACCAGCCCCAGCATTTT
CASSLSIAGDQPQHF
>-|TRBJ1-6|-|TRBV28
TGTGCCACTACGACTGGGGGCTCCGAATCCTATAATTCACCCCTCCACTTT
CATTTGGSESYNSPLHF
>-|TRBJ2-3|-|TRBV10-1
TGCGCCAGCAGTGAGGACAGGACCACAGATACGCAGTATTTT
CASSEDRTTDTQYF
>-|TRBJ2-3|-|TRBV2
TGTGCCAACAACCGTCAGGGAGGCGATACGCAGTATTTT
CANNRQGGDTQYF
>-|TRBJ1-6|-|TRBV19
TGTGCCAGTAGTAGCGAAGGGCGGGGGGTCCTTTCACCCCTCCACTTT
CASSSEGRGVLSPLHF
>-|TRBJ1-2|once|TRBV6-5
TGTGCCAGCAGCCCAGCAGGTGCTAACTATGGCTACACCTTC
CASSPAGANYGYTF
>TRBD2|TRBJ2-7|-|TRBV19
TGTGCCAGTAGGCCTAGCGGGGGGGCATGGGAGCAGTACTTC
CASRPSGGAWEQYF
>-|TRBJ1-2|-|TRBV10-3
TGTGCCATCAGCCCGGAGTCTAACTATGGCTACACCTTC
CAISPESNYGYTF
>TRBD2|TRBJ2-1|-|TRBV11-3
TGTGCCAGCAGCCGGGGGGGGTACGGCTACAATGAGCAGTTCTTC
CASSRGGYGYNEQFF
>-|TRBJ2-7|-|TRBV19
TGTGCCAGTAGTATGCAGGGGTACGAGCAGTACTTC
CASSMQGYEQYF